One sample yielded the 10 T cell receptor beta chains listed below, sequenced in a study of OX40 agonist ivuxolimab in advanced cancers. The data were produced by immunoSEQ multiplex PCR, yet TCRdb's version contains in-frame clones alone and is incomplete. The table includes 65,000 to 100,000 clones, 90% detected once. The sample consisted of CD4+ or CD8+ T cells sorted from blood, taken in a trial of the OX40 agonist ivuxolimab. These receptors originate from an adult with an advanced solid tumor such as melanoma, head and neck, liver or kidney cancer.

The rearrangement uses TRBV9 and TRBJ1-2; 11 bases fit TRBD1. The CDR3 sequence is 17 residues long. Trimming cost V 4 bases and J 4 bases; bases outside gene matches: 12. Germline CDR1 and CDR2: SGDLS and YYNGEE. CDR3 amino acids: CASSPRDRGSRSYGYTF. In DNA, the CDR3 is TGTGCCAGCAGCCCCCGGGACAGGGGGAGTCGGAGCTATGGCTACACCTTC.

The chain couples TRBV6-5 to TRBJ2-3; D unclear. V was clipped by 6 bases and J by 1 base, with 11 bases between them. Germline CDR1 is MNHEY and CDR2 is SVGAGI. The CDR3 consists of 14 residues. CDR3 protein: CASRGWSGTDTQYF. As DNA, the CDR3 is TGTGCCAGCAGGGGGTGGAGTGGCACAGATACGCAGTATTTT.

The rearrangement links TRBV4-1 to TRBJ1-5; D gene uncertain. Between the trimmed V and J ends, which lost 0 bases and 6 bases, there was a span of 9 bases. The CDR3 is made up of 14 amino acids. Per germline, CDR1 MGHRA and CDR2 YSYEKL. In nucleotides, the CDR3 is TGCGCCAGCAGCCAAGATGTCATGATTCAGCCCCAGCATTTT. It translates to CASSQDVMIQPQHF.

This chain uses TRBV19 with TRBJ1-1; 11 bases align to TRBD1. CDR3 length: 16 residues. Germline CDR1 and CDR2: LNHDA and SQIVND (reference sequence). Unmatched junction bases numbered 15, after V lost 8 bases and J lost 7 bases. The CDR3: CASRNALGTGGREAFF. The DNA of the CDR3 is TGTGCCAGTCGGAATGCCCTCGGGACAGGGGGACGTGAAGCTTTCTTT.

The V and J genes are TRBV23-1 and TRBJ2-3, with unresolved D. TRBV23-1 is an ORF, with its function uncertain. This CDR3 region has 15 residues. V shed 0 bases and J shed 1 base, with 8 bases lying between them. The CDR3 bases are TGCGCCAGCAGTCAATCGAGGCAGGGCACAGATACGCAGTATTTT. Translated, it gives CASSQSRQGTDTQYF.

The rearrangement links TRBV10-3 to TRBJ2-2; 7 bases are shared with TRBD1. Germline trimming cut 2 bases from V and 1 base from J; bases unmatched to any gene: 1. The CDR3 extends over 15 amino acids. CDR1 ENHRY and CDR2 SYGVKD come from the germline V gene. The CDR3 coding sequence is TGTGCCATCAGTGAGAACAGGGGGAACACCGGGGAGCTGTTTTTT. Translation gives CAISENRGNTGELFF.

The chain is built from TRBV5-6 and TRBJ1-2; 7 positions agree with TRBD1. Trimming removed 3 bases from V and 7 bases from J; junction bases left unmatched: 12. The CDR3 is 15 residues long. Per the germline V gene, CDR1 is SGHDT and CDR2 is YYEEEE. The CDR3 region is CASSSIQGHVGGYTF. CDR3 nucleotide sequence: TGTGCCAGCAGCTCGATACAGGGGCACGTAGGTGGCTACACCTTC.

The V and J genes are TRBV5-4 and TRBJ2-3, with a tentative D call TRBD2 (6 bases). Looked up from germline, CDR1 is SGHNT and CDR2 is YYREEE (reference sequence). CDR3 length: 16 amino acids. Trimming removed 0 bases at V and 2 bases at J, with 13 bases between. The CDR3 nucleotides read TGTGCCAGCAGCTTGGGTTCGGGACTCGACACAGATACGCAGTATTTT. Translating gives CASSLGSGLDTDTQYF.

This chain links TRBV20-1 with TRBJ1-3; unclear D gene. V was pared by 7 bases and J by 4 bases, with 8 bases between. Germline assignment: CDR1 DFQATT and CDR2 SNEGSKA (reference sequence). The CDR3 length is 11 residues. The CDR3 spells CSVYAGNTIYF. DNA of the CDR3: TGCAGTGTTTACGCCGGAAACACCATATATTTT.

This sequence joins TRBV7-8 and TRBJ2-1; possible D gene TRBD2, 5 bases. Trimming pared 2 bases from V and 7 bases from J, leaving 12 bases between. Germline-derived CDR1 and CDR2 are SGHVS and FQNEAQ. The CDR3 length is 14 residues. This CDR3 is CASSLKASLNEQFF. The CDR3 coding sequence is TGTGCCAGCAGCTTAAAGGCTAGCTTGAATGAGCAGTTCTTC. The complete variable domain, with remaining parts taken from reference TRBV7-8 and TRBJ2-1, reads GAGVSQSPRYKVAKRGQDVALRCDPISGHVSLFWYQQALGQGPEFLTYFQNEAQLDKSGLPSDRFFAERPEGSVSTLKIQRTQQEDSAVYLCASSLKASLNEQFFGPGTRLTVL.